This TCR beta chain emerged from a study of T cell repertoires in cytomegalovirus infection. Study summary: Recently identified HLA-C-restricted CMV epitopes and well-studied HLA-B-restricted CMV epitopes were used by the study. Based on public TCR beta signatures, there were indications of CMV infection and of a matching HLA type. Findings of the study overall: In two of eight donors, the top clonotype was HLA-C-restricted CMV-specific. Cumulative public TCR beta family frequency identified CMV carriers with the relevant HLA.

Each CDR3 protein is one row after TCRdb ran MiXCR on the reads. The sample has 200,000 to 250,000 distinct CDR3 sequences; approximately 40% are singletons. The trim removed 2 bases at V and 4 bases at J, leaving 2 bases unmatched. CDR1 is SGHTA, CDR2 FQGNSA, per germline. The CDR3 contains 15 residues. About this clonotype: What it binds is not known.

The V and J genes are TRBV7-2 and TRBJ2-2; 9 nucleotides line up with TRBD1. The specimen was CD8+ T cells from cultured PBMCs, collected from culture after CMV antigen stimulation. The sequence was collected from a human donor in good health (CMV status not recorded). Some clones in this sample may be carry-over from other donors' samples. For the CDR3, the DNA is TGTGCCAGCAGCTTAAACAGGGGGCCCACCGGGGAGCTGTTTTTT. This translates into CASSLNRGPTGELFF.